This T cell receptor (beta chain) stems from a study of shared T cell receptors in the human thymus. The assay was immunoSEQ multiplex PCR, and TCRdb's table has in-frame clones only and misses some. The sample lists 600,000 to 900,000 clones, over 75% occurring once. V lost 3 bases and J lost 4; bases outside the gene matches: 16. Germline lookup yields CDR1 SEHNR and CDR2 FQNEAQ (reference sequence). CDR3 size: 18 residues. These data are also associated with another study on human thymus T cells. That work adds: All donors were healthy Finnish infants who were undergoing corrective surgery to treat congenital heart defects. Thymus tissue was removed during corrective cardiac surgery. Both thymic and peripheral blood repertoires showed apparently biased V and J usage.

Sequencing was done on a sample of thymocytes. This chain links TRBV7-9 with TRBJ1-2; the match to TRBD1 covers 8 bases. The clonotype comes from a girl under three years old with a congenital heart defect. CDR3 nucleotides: TGTGCCAGCAGCTTCAAAGTCGACAGGGGCCGCCCCGTCTATGGCTACACCTTC. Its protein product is CASSFKVDRGRPVYGYTF.